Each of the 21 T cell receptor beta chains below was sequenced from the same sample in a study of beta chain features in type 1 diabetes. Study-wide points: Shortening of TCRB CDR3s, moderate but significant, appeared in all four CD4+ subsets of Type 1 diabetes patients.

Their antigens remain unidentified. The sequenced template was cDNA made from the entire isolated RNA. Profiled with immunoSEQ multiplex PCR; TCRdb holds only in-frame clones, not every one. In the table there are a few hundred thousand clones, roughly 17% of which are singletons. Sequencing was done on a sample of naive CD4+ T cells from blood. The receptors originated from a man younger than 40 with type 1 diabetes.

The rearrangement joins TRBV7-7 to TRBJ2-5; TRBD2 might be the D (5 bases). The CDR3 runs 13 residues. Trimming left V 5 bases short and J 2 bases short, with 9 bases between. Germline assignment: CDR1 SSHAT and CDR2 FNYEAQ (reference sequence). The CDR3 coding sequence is TGTGCCAGCAGCCCGGGAAGGCAAGAGACCCAGTACTTC. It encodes CASSPGRQETQYF.

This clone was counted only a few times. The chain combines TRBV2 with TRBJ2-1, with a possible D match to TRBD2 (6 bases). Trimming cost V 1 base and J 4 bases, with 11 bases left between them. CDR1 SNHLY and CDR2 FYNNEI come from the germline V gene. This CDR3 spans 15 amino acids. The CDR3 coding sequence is TGTGCCAGCAGTGAAGAGGTGGCGGGGTACAATGAGCAGTTCTTC. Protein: CASSEEVAGYNEQFF. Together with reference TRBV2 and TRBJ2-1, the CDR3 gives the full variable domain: EPEVTQTPSHQVTQMGQEVILRCVPISNHLYFYWYRQILGQKVEFLVSFYNNEISEKSEIFDDQFSVERPDGSNFTLKIRSTKLEDSAMYFCASSEEVAGYNEQFFGPGTRLTVL.

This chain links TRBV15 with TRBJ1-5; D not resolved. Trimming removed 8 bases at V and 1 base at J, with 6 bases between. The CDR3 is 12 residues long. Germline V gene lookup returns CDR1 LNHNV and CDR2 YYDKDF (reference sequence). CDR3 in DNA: TGTGCCACCGAGGGAAGCAATCAGCCCCAGCATTTT. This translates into CATEGSNQPQHF.

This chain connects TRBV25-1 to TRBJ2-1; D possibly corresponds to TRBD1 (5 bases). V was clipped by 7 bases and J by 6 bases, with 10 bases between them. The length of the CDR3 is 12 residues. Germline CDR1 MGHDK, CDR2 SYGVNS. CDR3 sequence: CASKGYPNEQFF. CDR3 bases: TGTGCCAGCAAGGGGTACCCCAATGAGCAGTTCTTC. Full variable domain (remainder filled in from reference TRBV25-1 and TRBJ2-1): EADIYQTPRYLVIGTGKKITLECSQTMGHDKMYWYQQDPGMELHLIHYSYGVNSTEKGDLSSESTVSRIRTEHFPLTLESARPSHTSQYLCASKGYPNEQFFGPGTRLTVL.

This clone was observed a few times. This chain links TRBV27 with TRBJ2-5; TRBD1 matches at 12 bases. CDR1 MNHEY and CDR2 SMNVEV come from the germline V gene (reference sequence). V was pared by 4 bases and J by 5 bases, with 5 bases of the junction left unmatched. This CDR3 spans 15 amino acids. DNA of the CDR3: TGTGCCAGCAGTTCGGGACAGGGGGCGAGGGAGACCCAGTACTTC. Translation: CASSSGQGARETQYF.

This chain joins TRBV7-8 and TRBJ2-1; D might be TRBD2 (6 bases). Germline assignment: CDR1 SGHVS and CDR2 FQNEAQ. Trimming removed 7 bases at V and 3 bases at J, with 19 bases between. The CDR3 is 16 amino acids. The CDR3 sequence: CASNFPRGTGYNEQFF. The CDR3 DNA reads TGTGCCAGCAACTTCCCTCGGGGGACGGGCTACAATGAGCAGTTCTTC.

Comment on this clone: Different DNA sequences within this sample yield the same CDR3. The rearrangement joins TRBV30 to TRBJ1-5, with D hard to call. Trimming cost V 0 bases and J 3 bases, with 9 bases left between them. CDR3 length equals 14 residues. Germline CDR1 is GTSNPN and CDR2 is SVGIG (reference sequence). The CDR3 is CAWSVGQLNQPQHF. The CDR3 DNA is TGTGCCTGGAGTGTTGGGCAGCTCAATCAGCCCCAGCATTTT.

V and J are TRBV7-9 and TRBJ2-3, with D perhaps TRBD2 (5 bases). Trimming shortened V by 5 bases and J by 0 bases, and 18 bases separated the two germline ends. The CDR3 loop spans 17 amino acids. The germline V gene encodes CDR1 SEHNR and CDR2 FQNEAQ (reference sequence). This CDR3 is CASSLPGSGPSTDTQYF. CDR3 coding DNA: TGTGCCAGCAGCCTTCCTGGGAGCGGCCCCAGCACAGATACGCAGTATTTT.

CDR3 DNA sequence: TGCAGCGCCGTGACAGGGGCCGGGGAGACCCAGTACTTC. The encoded protein is CSAVTGAGETQYF. This chain uses TRBV29-1 with TRBJ2-5; TRBD1 matches 8 bases. This CDR3 is built from 13 residues. V trimming: 7 bases; J trimming: 5 bases; junction bases outside the gene matches: 9. Germline assignment: CDR1 SQVTM and CDR2 ANQGSEA.

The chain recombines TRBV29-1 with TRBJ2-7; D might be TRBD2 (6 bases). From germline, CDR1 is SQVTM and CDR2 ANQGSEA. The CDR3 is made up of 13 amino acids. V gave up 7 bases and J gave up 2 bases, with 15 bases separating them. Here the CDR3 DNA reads TGCAGCGCCCGTCAGGGACTTGCCTACGAGCAGTACTTC. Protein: CSARQGLAYEQYF.

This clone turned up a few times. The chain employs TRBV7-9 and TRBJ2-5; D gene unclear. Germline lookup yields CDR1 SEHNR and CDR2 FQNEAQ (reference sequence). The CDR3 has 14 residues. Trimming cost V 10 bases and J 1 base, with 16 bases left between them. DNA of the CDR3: TGTGCCAACACACGATTCGGCGGCCAAGAGACCCAGTACTTC. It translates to CANTRFGGQETQYF. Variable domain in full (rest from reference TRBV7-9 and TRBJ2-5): DTGVSQNPRHKITKRGQNVTFRCDPISEHNRLYWYRQTLGQGPEFLTYFQNEAQLEKSRLLSDRFSAERPKGSFSTLEIQRTEQGDSAMYLCANTRFGGQETQYFGPGTRLLVL.

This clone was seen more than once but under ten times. CDR3 sequence (DNA): TGTGCCAGCCTACAGGGTCTTACTGAAGCTTTCTTT. Translated, it gives CASLQGLTEAFF. V gene TRBV19 combines with J gene TRBJ1-1; tentative D call: TRBD1 (6 bases). CDR3 length equals 12 residues. V was clipped by 9 bases and J by 5 bases, with 13 bases between them. Germline-derived CDR1 and CDR2 are LNHDA and SQIVND (reference sequence).

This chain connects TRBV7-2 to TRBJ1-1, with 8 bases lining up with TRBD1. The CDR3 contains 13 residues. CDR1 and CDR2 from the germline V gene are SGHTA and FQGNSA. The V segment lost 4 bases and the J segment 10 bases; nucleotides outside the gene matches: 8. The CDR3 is CASSSGEDRVAFF. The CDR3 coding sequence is TGTGCCAGCAGCTCAGGGGAGGACAGGGTAGCTTTCTTT.

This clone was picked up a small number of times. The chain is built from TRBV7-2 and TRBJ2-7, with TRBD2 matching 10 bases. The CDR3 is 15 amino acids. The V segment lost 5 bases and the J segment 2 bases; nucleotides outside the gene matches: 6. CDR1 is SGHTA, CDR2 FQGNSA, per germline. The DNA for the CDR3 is TGTGCCAGCAGCCTGACTCTAGCGGGAGCCTACGAGCAGTACTTC. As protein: CASSLTLAGAYEQYF.

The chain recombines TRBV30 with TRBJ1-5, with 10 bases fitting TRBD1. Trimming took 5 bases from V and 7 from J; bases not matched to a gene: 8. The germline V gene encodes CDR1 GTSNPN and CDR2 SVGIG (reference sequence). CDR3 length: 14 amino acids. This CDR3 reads CAWAIATGGQPQHF. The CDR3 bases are TGTGCCTGGGCCATCGCGACAGGGGGCCAGCCCCAGCATTTT.

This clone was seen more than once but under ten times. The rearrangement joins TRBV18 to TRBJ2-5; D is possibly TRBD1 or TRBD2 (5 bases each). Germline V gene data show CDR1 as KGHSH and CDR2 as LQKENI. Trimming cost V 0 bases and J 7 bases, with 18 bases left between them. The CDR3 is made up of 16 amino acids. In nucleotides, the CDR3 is TGTGCCAGCTCACCACCGGGTGGGGGACCGTCGGTGACCCAGTACTTC. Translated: CASSPPGGGPSVTQYF.

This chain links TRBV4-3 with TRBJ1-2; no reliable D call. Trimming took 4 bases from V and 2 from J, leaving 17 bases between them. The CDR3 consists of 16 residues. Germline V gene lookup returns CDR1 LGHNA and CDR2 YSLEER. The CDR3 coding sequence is TGCGCCAGCAGCCGCGAACCGGGATTAAAGAACTATGGCTACACCTTC. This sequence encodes CASSREPGLKNYGYTF.

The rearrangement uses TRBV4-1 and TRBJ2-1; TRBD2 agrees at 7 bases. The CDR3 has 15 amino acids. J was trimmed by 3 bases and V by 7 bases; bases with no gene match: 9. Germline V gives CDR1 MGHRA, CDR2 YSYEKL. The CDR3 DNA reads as TGCGCCAGCAACCAGCGAGCGGGAAACTACAATGAGCAGTTCTTC. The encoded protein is CASNQRAGNYNEQFF.

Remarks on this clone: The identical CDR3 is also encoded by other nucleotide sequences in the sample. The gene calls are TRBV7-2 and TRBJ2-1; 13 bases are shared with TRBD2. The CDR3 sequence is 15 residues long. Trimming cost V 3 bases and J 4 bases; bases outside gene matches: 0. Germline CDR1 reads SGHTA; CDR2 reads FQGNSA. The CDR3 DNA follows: TGTGCCAGCAGCTTGGGACTAGCGGGATACAATGAGCAGTTCTTC. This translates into CASSLGLAGYNEQFF.

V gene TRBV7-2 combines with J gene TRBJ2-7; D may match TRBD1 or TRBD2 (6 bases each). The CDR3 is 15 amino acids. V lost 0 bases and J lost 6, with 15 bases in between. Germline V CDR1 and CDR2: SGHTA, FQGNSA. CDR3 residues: CASSLATGAGSEQYF. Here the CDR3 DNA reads TGTGCCAGCAGCTTAGCGACGGGGGCAGGATCCGAGCAGTACTTC.

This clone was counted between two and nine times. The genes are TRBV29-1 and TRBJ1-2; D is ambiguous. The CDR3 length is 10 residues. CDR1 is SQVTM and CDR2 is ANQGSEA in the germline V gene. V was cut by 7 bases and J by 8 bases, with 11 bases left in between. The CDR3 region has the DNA TGCAGCGCTTCAGATCAGGGCTACACCTTC. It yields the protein CSASDQGYTF. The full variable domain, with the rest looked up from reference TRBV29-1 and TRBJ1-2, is SAVISQKPSRDICQRGTSLTIQCQVDSQVTMMFWYRQQPGQSLTLIATANQGSEATYESGFVIDKFPISRPNLTFSTLTVSNMSPEDSSIYLCSASDQGYTFGSGTRLTVV.